The 26 T cell receptor beta chains presented below share a single source sample, sequenced in a study of multiple sclerosis patients with progressive multifocal leukoencephalopathy. Regarding time point: time of PML onset. Sequenced by immunoSEQ multiplex PCR; TCRdb stores in-frame clones only, minus some. The sample lists approximately 35,000 clones; about 90% were seen once. The sequences come from PBMCs, collected from a patient treated with natalizumab. The receptors shown here come from a human donor with progressive multifocal leukoencephalopathy.

The chain is built from TRBV7-2 and TRBJ2-7, with TRBD2 matching over 10 bases. The CDR3 contains 14 residues. CDR1 and CDR2 (germline): SGHTA, FQGNSA. After removal of 5 bases from V and 0 bases from J, the junction contained 1 base not matched to a gene. CDR3 in DNA: TGTGCCAGCAGCGCTAGCGGGAGCTCCTACGAGCAGTACTTC. This encodes CASSASGSSYEQYF.

The chain joins TRBV7-9 to TRBJ2-6, with D perhaps TRBD1 or TRBD2 (6 bases each). V was shortened by 6 bases and J by 2 bases, with 14 bases between the two germline ends. Germline CDR1 reads SEHNR; CDR2 reads FQNEAQ (reference sequence). The CDR3 totals 16 residues. CDR3 nucleotides: TGTGCCAGCAGACCACTCGGGGGCGCTGGGGCCAACGTCCTGACTTTC. It yields the protein CASRPLGGAGANVLTF. Complete variable domain (other parts from reference TRBV7-9 and TRBJ2-6): DTGVSQNPRHKITKRGQNVTFRCDPISEHNRLYWYRQTLGQGPEFLTYFQNEAQLEKSRLLSDRFSAERPKGSFSTLEIQRTEQGDSAMYLCASRPLGGAGANVLTFGAGSRLTVL.

This clone appeared once. The chain employs TRBV2 and TRBJ2-4; D may be TRBD2 (6 bases). The germline V gene has CDR1 SNHLY and CDR2 FYNNEI. The CDR3 length is 17 residues. V lost 6 bases and J 0 bases, leaving 18 bases between the germline ends. The CDR3 bases are TGTGCCAGCAGAGCCGGGAGCCTTTTTCTAGCCAAAAACATTCAGTACTTC. This gives the protein CASRAGSLFLAKNIQYF.

This clone was recorded only once. The V call is TRBV6-5, the J call TRBJ2-3; D is possibly TRBD1 (6 bases). Trimming took off 5 bases at V and 3 bases at J, with 15 bases between the two ends. The length of the CDR3 is 15 residues. Germline V gene lookup returns CDR1 MNHEY and CDR2 SVGAGI. CDR3 in DNA: TGTGCCAGCAGTGCTCGGACAGTCGCAACAGATACGCAGTATTTT. Amino acids: CASSARTVATDTQYF.

The CDR3 region has the DNA TGCGCCAGCAGCCAAACCCCCTCCTACGAGCAGTACTTC. As protein: CASSQTPSYEQYF. The rearrangement links TRBV4-1 to TRBJ2-7; D uncertain. The CDR3 has 13 residues. V gave up 2 bases and J gave up 0 bases, with 5 bases separating them. Germline-derived CDR1 and CDR2 are MGHRA and YSYEKL.

The CDR3 DNA is TGTGCCAGCAGTCCCCAGTGGGGCTACACCTTC. This codes for CASSPQWGYTF. The rearrangement links TRBV28 to TRBJ1-2; D is unresolved. Germline CDR1 is MDHEN and CDR2 is SYDVKM. The CDR3 runs to 11 residues. Trimming shortened V by 5 bases and J by 8 bases, and 9 bases separated the two germline ends.

The J gene is TRBJ1-3, the V gene TRBV28, with a possible D match to TRBD1 (6 bases). Germline V gene data show CDR1 as MDHEN and CDR2 as SYDVKM. Trimming took 1 base from V and 3 from J, leaving 13 bases between them. The CDR3 contains 16 residues. The chain's CDR3 is CASSLSGGLGGNTIYF. The CDR3 DNA reads as TGTGCCAGCAGTTTATCGGGGGGGCTAGGTGGAAACACCATATATTTT.

The gene calls are TRBV5-4 and TRBJ2-3; D is ambiguous. Germline values: CDR1 SGHNT, CDR2 YYREEE (reference sequence). V lost 4 bases and J 0 bases, leaving 3 bases between the germline ends. This CDR3 has 12 residues. CDR3 residues: CASSLSTDTQYF. In nucleotides, the CDR3 is TGTGCCAGCAGCCTCAGCACAGATACGCAGTATTTT.

The rearrangement links TRBV4-3 to TRBJ1-1; tentatively, D is TRBD1 (5 bases). V was shortened by 4 bases and J by 2 bases, with 11 bases between the two germline ends. Per the germline V gene, CDR1 is LGHNA and CDR2 is YSLEER. The CDR3 is 14 residues long. CDR3 in DNA: TGCGCCAGCAGCCGGGACTTGAAAAACACTGAAGCTTTCTTT. Its protein is CASSRDLKNTEAFF.

A note on this clone: The junction shows a germline mismatch at one end, possibly a read error. This CDR3 is CASSFHGESF. The CDR3 bases are TGTGCCAGTAGCTTCCACGGGGAATCCTTC. V is TRBV19 and J is TRBJ1-2; D ambiguous. There are 10 residues in the CDR3. Germline assignment: CDR1 LNHDA and CDR2 SQIVND (reference sequence). Based on the CDR3 plus reference TRBV19 and TRBJ1-2, the full variable domain is DGGITQSPKYLFRKEGQNVTLSCEQNLNHDAMYWYRQDPGQGLRLIYYSQIVNDFQKGDIAEGYSVSREKKESFPLTVTSAQKNPTAFYLCASSFHGESFGSGTRLTVV.

The chain links TRBV7-3 to TRBJ1-1; D is perhaps TRBD1 (5 bases). Germline V lookup: CDR1 SGHTA, CDR2 FQGTGA. The CDR3 totals 12 residues. The V end lost 5 bases, the J end lost 9 bases, and 13 bases lay between the germline ends. The CDR3 is CASSQGLGQAFF. CDR3 nucleotides: TGTGCCAGCAGCCAGGGCTTAGGGCAAGCTTTCTTT.

Regarding this clone: One junction end disagrees with the germline gene, perhaps due to a read error. CDR3: CDSSGQGGSYNEQFF. The CDR3 nucleotides read TGTGACAGCAGTGGACAGGGGGGCTCCTACAATGAGCAGTTCTTC. The chain joins TRBV6-1 to TRBJ2-1, with TRBD1 matching 10 bases. There are 15 residues in the CDR3. Germline-derived CDR1 and CDR2 are MNHNS and SASEGT.

The chain recombines TRBV28 with TRBJ1-1; D not certain. Germline CDR1 MDHEN, CDR2 SYDVKM. Trimming removed 6 bases at V and 10 bases at J, with 15 bases between. This CDR3 region has 12 residues. In nucleotides, the CDR3 is TGTGCCAGCAGCTTTGAGGGTCTCGCAGCTTTCTTT. Translated, it gives CASSFEGLAAFF.

J is TRBJ2-2 and V is TRBV28; no reliable D call. This CDR3 is built from 12 residues. The V end was cut by 11 bases, the J end by 3 bases, with 10 bases between. Germline CDR1 is MDHEN and CDR2 is SYDVKM. CDR3: CAVGGDTGELFF. As DNA, the CDR3 is TGTGCCGTCGGTGGGGACACCGGGGAGCTGTTTTTT.

This clone was seen just once. The chain recombines TRBV2 with TRBJ2-5; no reliable D call. With the DNA end fitting TRBJ2-7 better, the J assignment may be wrong. There are 14 residues in the CDR3. Germline V gene lookup returns CDR1 SNHLY and CDR2 FYNNEI. CDR3 in amino acids: CASSETWSRNEQYF. The CDR3 nucleotides read TGTGCCAGCAGTGAGACTTGGTCGAGGAACGAGCAGTACTTC.

This clone showed up just a few times. The gene calls are TRBV10-3 and TRBJ2-1, with a tentative D call TRBD2 (6 bases). The CDR3 sequence is 15 residues long. V dropped 0 bases and J dropped 10 bases, with 16 bases sitting between them. The V gene's germline CDR1 is ENHRY and CDR2 SYGVKD. The CDR3 sequence is CAISESASGGGEQFF. DNA for the CDR3: TGTGCCATCAGTGAGTCGGCGTCTGGGGGAGGAGAGCAGTTCTTC.

This clone was seen more than once but under ten times. The J gene is TRBJ2-3, the V gene TRBV2; 8 bases align to TRBD2. Germline loops: CDR1 SNHLY, CDR2 FYNNEI. The CDR3 consists of 15 residues. V gave up 4 bases and J gave up 6 bases; unmatched junction bases: 9. This CDR3 is CASSGLAGFPDTQYF. CDR3 bases: TGTGCCAGCAGTGGGCTAGCGGGTTTTCCGGATACGCAGTATTTT.

Concerning this clone itself: This is likely a read error, given that the CDR3 carries no conserved phenylalanine or tryptophan at its end. Because the CDR3's place on the DNA is in doubt, the DNA is left out and the CDR3 is given as listed by TCRdb. The chain uses TRBV5-1 and TRBJ2-3; the table's D call of TRBD1 was not tested on the DNA. Germline V gene data show CDR1 as SGHRS and CDR2 as YFSETQ. The CDR3 is made up of 13 amino acids, end residues included. CDR3 residues: CASSLDGRTGGVL.

This clone was counted only a few times. J is TRBJ2-7 and V is TRBV6-5, with 7 bases that match TRBD1. V shed 2 bases, J shed 6 bases, and the junction held 10 bases outside the gene matches. The CDR3 is 15 residues long. Germline values: CDR1 MNHEY, CDR2 SVGAGI. The CDR3 coding sequence is TGTGCCAGCAGTTACGAAGGGGGCAATGACCGCGAGCAGTACTTC. Translated: CASSYEGGNDREQYF.

The chain employs TRBV6-1 and TRBJ1-4; D remains ambiguous. Per the germline V gene, CDR1 is MNHNS and CDR2 is SASEGT. The CDR3 spans 10 residues. The V gene lost 3 bases and the J gene lost 11 bases, with 4 bases spanning the gap. The DNA of the CDR3 is TGTGCCAGCAGTGACCGGAAACTGTTTTTT. Encoded protein: CASSDRKLFF.

Comment on this clone: One end of the junction fails to match germline, which may point to a read error. The chain has TRBV5-1 and TRBJ2-7, with D perhaps given as TRBD1 or TRBD2 (5 bases each). Germline V lookup: CDR1 SGHRS, CDR2 YFSETQ. CDR3 size: 15 residues. CDR3 nucleotides: TGCGCCAGCAGCTTGGTCGGGGCAGGTTCCTCCGAGCAGTACTTC. This encodes CASSLVGAGSSEQYF.

The chain combines TRBV19 with TRBJ2-1; D uncertain. CDR1 is LNHDA and CDR2 is SQIVND in the germline V gene (reference sequence). This CDR3 has 16 residues. V lost 1 base and J lost 1, with 11 bases in between. CDR3 protein: CASSIGTVHSYNEQFF. CDR3 in DNA: TGTGCCAGTAGTATAGGGACCGTCCATTCCTACAATGAGCAGTTCTTC.

The chain recombines TRBV5-6 with TRBJ1-2; 9 nucleotides line up with TRBD1. CDR1 and CDR2 from the germline V gene are SGHDT and YYEEEE. The CDR3 covers 15 residues. V lost 7 bases and J lost 6; bases outside the gene matches: 13. The CDR3 loop reads CASALPRQGEDGYTF. The CDR3 DNA reads TGTGCCAGCGCTTTACCGCGACAGGGGGAGGATGGCTACACCTTC.

This clone was recorded once. The J gene is TRBJ1-5, the V gene TRBV5-1, with 7 bases fitting TRBD1. Germline V gives CDR1 SGHRS, CDR2 YFSETQ. This CDR3 has 15 amino acids. V trimming: 0 bases; J trimming: 5 bases; junction bases outside the gene matches: 5. The CDR3 sequence: CASSLGGTDYQPQHF. DNA for the CDR3: TGCGCCAGCAGCTTGGGAGGGACAGATTATCAGCCCCAGCATTTT. The full variable domain, in which reference TRBV5-1 and TRBJ1-5 provide the parts outside the CDR3, is KAGVTQTPRYLIKTRGQQVTLSCSPISGHRSVSWYQQTPGQGLQFLFEYFSETQRNKGNFPGRFSGRQFSNSRSEMNVSTLELGDSALYLCASSLGGTDYQPQHFGDGTRLSIL.

V and J are TRBV4-3 and TRBJ2-1; weak D call: TRBD2 (6 bases). CDR3 length: 16 residues. Trimming shortened V by 0 bases and J by 5 bases, and 14 bases separated the two germline ends. Germline V gene data show CDR1 as LGHNA and CDR2 as YSLEER. The CDR3 loop is CASSQDRGGDHNEQFF. For the CDR3, the DNA is TGCGCCAGCAGCCAAGATCGTGGCGGGGATCACAATGAGCAGTTCTTC.

This clone was recorded a few times. CDR3 sequence reads: CAISEGTGRRSGNTIYF. For the CDR3, the DNA is TGTGCCATCAGTGAGGGGACAGGGAGGCGATCTGGAAACACCATATATTTT. This chain joins TRBV10-3 and TRBJ1-3, with 9 bases aligning to TRBD1. Trimming took 2 bases from V and 1 from J; bases not matched to a gene: 6. There are 17 residues in the CDR3. From germline, CDR1 is ENHRY and CDR2 SYGVKD.